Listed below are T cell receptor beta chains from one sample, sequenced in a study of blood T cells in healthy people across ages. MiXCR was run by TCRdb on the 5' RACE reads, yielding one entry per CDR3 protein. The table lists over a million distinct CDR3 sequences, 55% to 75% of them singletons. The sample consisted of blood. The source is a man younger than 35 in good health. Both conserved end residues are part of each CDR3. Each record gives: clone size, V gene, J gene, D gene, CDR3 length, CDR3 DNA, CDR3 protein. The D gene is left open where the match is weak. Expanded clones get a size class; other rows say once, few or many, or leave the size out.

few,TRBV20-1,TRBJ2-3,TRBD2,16,TGCAGTCCCAAACGCTACAGCGGGAAAGTGACAGATACGCAGTATTTT,CSPKRYSGKVTDTQYF
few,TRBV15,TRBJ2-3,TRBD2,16,TGTGCCACCAGCAGAGATCTGCTAGCGGCCACAGATACGCAGTATTTT,CATSRDLLAATDTQYF
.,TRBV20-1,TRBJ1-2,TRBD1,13,TGCAGTGCTAGAGATAGGGACAGCTATGGCTACACCTTC,CSARDRDSYGYTF
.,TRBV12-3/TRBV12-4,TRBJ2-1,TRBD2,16,TGTGCCAGCAGTTTAGCGGGACTAGCGGTATACAATGAGCAGTTATTC,CASSLAGLAVYNEQLF
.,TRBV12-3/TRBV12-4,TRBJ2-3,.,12,TGTGCCAGCAGGGGTAGAGTTAGTACGCAGTATTTT,CASRGRVSTQYF
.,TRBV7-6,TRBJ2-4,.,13,TGTGTCAGCAGCCCGGGATCTATAAACATTCAGTACTTC,CVSSPGSINIQYF
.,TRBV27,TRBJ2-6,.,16,TGTGCCAGCAGTTCGGGCCCGGGTGTTAACCCCAACGTCCTGACTTTC,CASSSGPGVNPNVLTF
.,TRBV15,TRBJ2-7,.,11,TGTGCCACCAGCAGAGTTGGTGAGCAGTACTTC,CATSRVGEQYF
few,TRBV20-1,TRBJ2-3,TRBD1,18,TGCAGTGCTAGATGGACAGGGGGTTCCCTGGCACGCACAGATACGCAGTATTTT,CSARWTGGSLARTDTQYF
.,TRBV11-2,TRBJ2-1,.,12,TGTGCCAGCCCCCCCCATGGGAATGAGCAGTTCTTC,CASPPHGNEQFF
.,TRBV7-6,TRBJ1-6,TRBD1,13,TGTGCCAGCAGGCGGGACAGGGTCTCACCCCTCCACTTT,CASRRDRVSPLHF
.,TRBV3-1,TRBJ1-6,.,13,TGTGCCAGCAGCCAAGTGGGGACTCGACCCCTCCACTTT,CASSQVGTRPLHF
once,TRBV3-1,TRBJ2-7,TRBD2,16,TGTGCCAGCAGCCCGGGGACTAGCGGACTAACCTACGAGCAGTACTTC,CASSPGTSGLTYEQYF
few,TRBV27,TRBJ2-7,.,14,TGTGCCAGCAGTTTATATGACTCTACCTACGAGCAGTACTTC,CASSLYDSTYEQYF
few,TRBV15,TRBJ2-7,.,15,TGTGCCACCAGCACAGAACAGGGTTTCGACTACGAGCAGTACTTC,CATSTEQGFDYEQYF
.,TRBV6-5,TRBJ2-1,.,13,TGTGCCGCCCTGGACCCGGTTCGATTTGAGCAGTTCTTC,CAALDPVRFEQFF
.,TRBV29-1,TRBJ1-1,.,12,TGCAGCGTTGTTGATGAGAGTGCTGAAGCTTTCTTT,CSVVDESAEAFF
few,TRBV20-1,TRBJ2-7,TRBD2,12,TGCAGCTCCAGTGGGGGAGGGTACGAGCAGTACTTC,CSSSGGGYEQYF
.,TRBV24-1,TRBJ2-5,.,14,TGTGCCACCAGTGATTCCATGGCCCAAGAGACCCAGTACTTC,CATSDSMAQETQYF
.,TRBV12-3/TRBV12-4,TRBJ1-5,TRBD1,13,TGTGCCAGCAGTTCCCAGGGGGCTCAGCCCCAGCATTTT,CASSSQGAQPQHF
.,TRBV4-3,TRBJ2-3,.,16,TGCGCCAGCAGCCAAGACAACGGGGGGCAAACAGATACGCAGTATTTT,CASSQDNGGQTDTQYF
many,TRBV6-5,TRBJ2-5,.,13,TGTGCCAGCAGTTACTCGAGCCAAGAGACCCAGTACTTC,CASSYSSQETQYF
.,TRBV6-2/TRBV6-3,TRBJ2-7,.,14,TGTGCCAGCATCGGAGTATCCACCGCCTACGAGCAGTACTTC,CASIGVSTAYEQYF
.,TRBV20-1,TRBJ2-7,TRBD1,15,TGCAGTGCCCCAGCCCTCACAGGGGAAGGCTACGAGCAGTACTTC,CSAPALTGEGYEQYF
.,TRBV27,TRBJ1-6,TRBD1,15,TGTGCCAGCAGCGTACAGGGGTACAATAATTCACCCCTCCACTTT,CASSVQGYNNSPLHF
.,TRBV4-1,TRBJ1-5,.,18,TGCGCCAGCAGCCAAGCGTGGAGACTAGGATCGGGCAATCAGCCCCAGCATTTT,CASSQAWRLGSGNQPQHF
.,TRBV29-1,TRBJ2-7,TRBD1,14,TGCAGCGTTGCGGAACTTCAGGGGGTGGGTGAGCAGTACTTC,CSVAELQGVGEQYF
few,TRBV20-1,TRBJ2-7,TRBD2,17,TGCAGTGCCGAACAACAACTAGCGGGGGCACCATACTACGAGCAGTACTTC,CSAEQQLAGAPYYEQYF
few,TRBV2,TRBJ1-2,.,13,TGTGCCAGCAGTGAGCACCCACTGGGGGCCTACACCTTC,CASSEHPLGAYTF
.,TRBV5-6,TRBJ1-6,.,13,TGTGCCAGCAGCTTACAGACGTATTCACCCCTCCACTTT,CASSLQTYSPLHF
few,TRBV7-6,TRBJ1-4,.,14,TGTGCCAGCAGCTCGGGACTTACTAATGAAAAACTGTTTTTT,CASSSGLTNEKLFF
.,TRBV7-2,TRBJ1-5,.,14,TGTGCCAGCAGCTTAGATGTCCTTAATCAGCCCCAGCATTTT,CASSLDVLNQPQHF
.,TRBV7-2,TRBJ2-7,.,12,TGTGCCTCCCGCGCGGAATCCTACGAGCAGTACTTC,CASRAESYEQYF